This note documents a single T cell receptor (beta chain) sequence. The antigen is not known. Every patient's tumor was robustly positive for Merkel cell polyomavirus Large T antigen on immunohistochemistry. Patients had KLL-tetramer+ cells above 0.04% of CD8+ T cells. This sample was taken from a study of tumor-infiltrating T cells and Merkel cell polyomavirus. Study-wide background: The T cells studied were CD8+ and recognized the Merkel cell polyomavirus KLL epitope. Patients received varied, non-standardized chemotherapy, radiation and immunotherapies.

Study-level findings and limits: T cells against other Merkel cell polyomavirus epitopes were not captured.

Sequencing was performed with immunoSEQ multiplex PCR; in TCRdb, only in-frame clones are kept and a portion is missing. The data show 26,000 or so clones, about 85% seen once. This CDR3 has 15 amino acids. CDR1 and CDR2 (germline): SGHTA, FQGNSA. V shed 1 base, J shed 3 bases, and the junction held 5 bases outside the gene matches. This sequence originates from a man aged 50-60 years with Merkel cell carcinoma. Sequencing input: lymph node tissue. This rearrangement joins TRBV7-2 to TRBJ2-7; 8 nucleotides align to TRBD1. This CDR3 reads CASSLGQGAVYEQYF. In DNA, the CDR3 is TGTGCCAGCAGCTTAGGGCAGGGGGCGGTCTACGAGCAGTACTTC.